Here is one T cell receptor beta chain with its context. What it binds is not known. Sequencing used immunoSEQ multiplex PCR; TCRdb keeps in-frame clones, though not all of them. In the table there are about 2,500,000 clones, roughly 92% of which are singletons. Germline CDR1 and CDR2: SGHTA and FQGTGA. The CDR3 contains 14 residues. V shed 3 bases and J shed 7 bases, with 12 bases lying between them. The sample belongs to a study of shared clonotypes between healthy human individuals. General observations from the study: Larger estimated richness was generally seen in naive subsets than in memory subsets. An anticipated effect of sequencing depth on clonotype sharing among donors was recognized. Clonotypes not shared had lower generation probabilities than those common to all four donors.

V gene TRBV7-3 combines with J gene TRBJ2-2; D perhaps matches TRBD2 (5 bases). Sequencing input: naive CD4+ T cells sorted from blood. Regarding subset: CD45RA+ positively selected. This TCR was recovered from a man aged 18 to 29 in good health. This CDR3 is CASSLGGLGGELFF. DNA for the CDR3: TGTGCCAGCAGCTTGGGCGGGCTCGGCGGGGAGCTGTTTTTT.